Below are 11 T cell receptor beta chains sequenced from a single sample in a study of T-cell memory formation after mild COVID-19. Each CDR3 protein gets one entry after TCRdb re-called the 5' RACE reads with MiXCR. Here the sample spans some 100,000 distinct CDR3 sequences, around 10% being singletons. Input material: PBMCs or a T cell subset sorted from them (not recorded which). Receptors were obtained from a young man who had mild COVID-19 (a few samples of this study predate the infection). Cell type and time point are not known.

As regards this clonotype: At one end the junction does not follow the germline gene, possibly because of a read error. J is TRBJ2-1 and V is TRBV6-5, with TRBD2 matching over 9 bases. This CDR3 has 11 residues. Germline values: CDR1 MNHEY, CDR2 SVGAGI. The CDR3 DNA is TGTGCCAGCGGACCCGGGACTAGCAGGCACTTC. It yields the protein CASGPGTSRHF.

V usage is TRBV7-9 and J usage is TRBJ2-1; TRBD2 agrees at 7 bases. Germline V gene lookup returns CDR1 SEHNR and CDR2 FQNEAQ (reference sequence). This CDR3 is 14 amino acids long. CDR3: CAGVEAGRANEQFF. The CDR3 coding sequence is TGTGCGGGGGTTGAGGCAGGGAGGGCCAATGAGCAGTTCTTC.

In nucleotides, the CDR3 is TGTGCCAGCAGTCCCTCGCCCCAAGAGACCCAGTACTTC. Translating gives CASSPSPQETQYF. The chain employs TRBV6-4 and TRBJ2-5, with unresolved D. V lost 5 bases, J lost 1 base, and 8 bases lay in between. Germline lookup yields CDR1 MRHNA and CDR2 SNTAGT. This CDR3 is 13 amino acids long.

This clonotype occurred a few times. The CDR3 loop reads CASSPPTLGNEQFF. CDR3 DNA: TGTGCCAGCAGCCCCCCGACCCTTGGCAATGAGCAGTTCTTC. The V gene is TRBV28, the J gene TRBJ2-1; D is uncertain. Germline-derived CDR1 and CDR2 are MDHEN and SYDVKM. This CDR3 contains 14 residues. The ends were cut back, 6 bases at V and 6 bases at J, with 15 bases in the middle.

J is TRBJ2-7 and V is TRBV5-1; the match to TRBD1 covers 8 bases. Germline CDR1 and CDR2: SGHRS and YFSETQ. J gave up 7 bases and V 4 bases, and 10 bases lay outside the gene matches. The CDR3 spans 14 residues. DNA of the CDR3: TGCGCCAGCAGCAAAGGGACAGGACCCACGGAGCAGTACGTC. Translating gives CASSKGTGPTEQYV.

This rearrangement joins TRBV7-9 to TRBJ2-4; a possible D gene is TRBD2 (6 bases). Germline loops: CDR1 SEHNR, CDR2 FQNEAQ (reference sequence). V was pared by 5 bases and J by 3 bases, with 20 bases between. CDR3 size: 17 residues. CDR3 loop: CASSPTAGIHVKNIQYF. The CDR3 bases are TGTGCCAGCAGCCCAACGGCGGGGATTCACGTCAAAAACATTCAGTACTTC.

This clonotype was counted between two and nine times. The rearrangement uses TRBV5-1 and TRBJ2-7; 7 bases align to TRBD2. The V segment lost 4 bases and the J segment 0 bases; nucleotides outside the gene matches: 7. CDR1 is SGHRS, CDR2 YFSETQ, per germline. This CDR3 is built from 15 residues. CDR3 coding DNA: TGCGCCAGCAGCCTCGATGGGGGGGGCTCCTACGAGCAGTACGTC. Its protein is CASSLDGGGSYEQYV.

This clonotype has more than one count but fewer than ten. The chain employs TRBV9 and TRBJ2-3; unclear D gene. Germline lookup yields CDR1 SGDLS and CDR2 YYNGEE. CDR3 length: 14 residues. Trimming took off 0 bases at V and 2 bases at J, with 7 bases between the two ends. The CDR3 nucleotides are TGTGCCAGCAGCGTAGTAAGCGCCACAGATACGCAGTATTTT. Translated: CASSVVSATDTQYF.

V gene TRBV4-3 combines with J gene TRBJ2-1; 9 bases are shared with TRBD1. Per the germline V gene, CDR1 is LGHNA and CDR2 is YSLEER. The length of the CDR3 is 13 residues. V lost 8 bases and J lost 4; bases outside the gene matches: 3. The CDR3 sequence: CASSGTGYNEQFF. In nucleotides, the CDR3 is TGCGCCAGCTCAGGGACAGGGTACAATGAGCAGTTCTTC.

This clonotype has just a few counts. This CDR3 reads CATSNPGQGVGNTIYF. CDR3 nucleotide sequence: TGTGCCACCAGCAATCCGGGACAGGGCGTAGGAAACACCATATATTTT. This rearrangement joins TRBV15 to TRBJ1-3, with 9 bases lining up with TRBD1. CDR3 length equals 16 residues. Germline lookup yields CDR1 LNHNV and CDR2 YYDKDF (reference sequence). V lost 4 bases, J lost 4 bases, and 8 bases stayed unmatched. The full variable domain, in which reference TRBV15 and TRBJ1-3 provide the parts outside the CDR3, is DAMVIQNPRYQVTQFGKPVTLSCSQTLNHNVMYWYQQKSSQAPKLLFHYYDKDFNNEADTPDNFQSRRPNTSFCFLDIRSPGLGDTAMYLCATSNPGQGVGNTIYFGEGSWLTVV.

The chain employs TRBV29-1 and TRBJ2-7, with a weak D call TRBD1 (5 bases). CDR3 length equals 14 residues. Germline CDR1 reads SQVTM; CDR2 reads ANQGSEA. V was cut by 4 bases and J by 0 bases, with 13 bases left in between. Written as DNA, the CDR3 is TGCAGCGTTGTCCAGGGTGGGCACTCCTACGAGCAGTACTTC. This encodes CSVVQGGHSYEQYF.